These 3 T cell receptor beta chains were all obtained from the same sample, sequenced in a study of shared clonotypes between healthy human individuals. TCRdb's copy holds only in-frame clones and misses some; the assay was immunoSEQ multiplex PCR. The table shows over a million clones, with approximately 96% occurring only once. Sequencing used naive CD4+ T cells sorted from blood. Subset given: CD45RA+ positively selected. These receptors were collected from a man aged 25-45 years in good health.

V gene TRBV6-1 combines with J gene TRBJ2-7; no reliable D call. V dropped 4 bases and J dropped 5 bases, with 12 bases sitting between them. CDR1 and CDR2 from the germline V gene are MNHNS and SASEGT. The CDR3 has 13 amino acids. The CDR3 loop reads CASSVPPKNEQYF. The CDR3, as DNA: TGTGCCAGCAGTGTCCCTCCTAAGAACGAGCAGTACTTC.

This clone was seen once. The V gene is TRBV5-6, the J gene TRBJ2-1; D remains unclear. CDR3 length: 15 residues. From germline, CDR1 is SGHDT and CDR2 YYEEEE. The V end lost 0 bases, the J end lost 2 bases, and 9 bases lay between the germline ends. The CDR3 loop is CASSLGSGPYNEQFF. As DNA, the CDR3 is TGTGCCAGCAGCTTGGGGTCGGGCCCCTACAATGAGCAGTTCTTC.

The V call is TRBV28, the J call TRBJ2-1, with 11 bases matching TRBD2. The CDR3 totals 15 residues. V shed 6 bases, J shed 4 bases, and the junction held 5 bases outside the gene matches. Germline CDR1 reads MDHEN; CDR2 reads SYDVKM. The CDR3: CASRKLAGVYNEQFF. Written as DNA, the CDR3 is TGTGCCAGCAGGAAACTAGCGGGAGTATACAATGAGCAGTTCTTC.